The entry that follows covers one T cell receptor (beta chain) sequence. The antigen remains undetermined. Germline loops: CDR1 SNHLY, CDR2 FYNNEI. V was pared by 2 bases and J by 1 base, with 5 bases between. CDR3 length: 14 residues. Sequencing was performed with immunoSEQ multiplex PCR; in TCRdb, only in-frame clones are kept and a portion is missing. This table has 55,000 to 80,000 clones, around 93% appearing once. The entry originates in a study of cytomegalovirus exposure and HLA in healthy donors. Study conclusions and caveats: Despite most TCR sequences being rare, some public TCRs occurred in many donors. The study recorded 150 to 200 TCR beta chains that were cytomegalovirus-associated. For cytomegalovirus status, the classifier reportedly gave diagnoses with high specificity and sensitivity.

Donors came from a validation cohort of about 110 subjects, distinct from the first 666-subject cohort. The sequencing sample was made of PBMCs. The clonotype was recovered from a woman in her late teens or twenties in good health and CMV-seropositive. The chain joins TRBV2 to TRBJ2-2; D is uncertain. The CDR3 loop reads CASSEIQNTGELFF. The CDR3 coding sequence is TGTGCCAGCAGTGAAATCCAGAACACCGGGGAGCTGTTTTTT. Together with reference TRBV2 and TRBJ2-2, the CDR3 gives the full variable domain: EPEVTQTPSHQVTQMGQEVILRCVPISNHLYFYWYRQILGQKVEFLVSFYNNEISEKSEIFDDQFSVERPDGSNFTLKIRSTKLEDSAMYFCASSEIQNTGELFFGEGSRLTVL.